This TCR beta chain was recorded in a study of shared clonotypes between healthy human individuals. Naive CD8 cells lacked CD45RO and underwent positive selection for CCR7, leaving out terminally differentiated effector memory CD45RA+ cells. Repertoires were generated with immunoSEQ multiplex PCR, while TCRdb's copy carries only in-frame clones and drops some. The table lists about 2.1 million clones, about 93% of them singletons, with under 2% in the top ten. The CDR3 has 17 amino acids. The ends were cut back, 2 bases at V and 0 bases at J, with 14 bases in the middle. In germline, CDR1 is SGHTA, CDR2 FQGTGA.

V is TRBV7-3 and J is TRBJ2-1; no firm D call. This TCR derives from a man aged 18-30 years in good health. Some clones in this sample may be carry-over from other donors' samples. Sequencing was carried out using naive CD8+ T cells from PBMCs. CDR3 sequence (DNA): TGTGCCAGCAGCTTATTTCGGGTCACGAGCTCCTACAATGAGCAGTTCTTC. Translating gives CASSLFRVTSSYNEQFF.